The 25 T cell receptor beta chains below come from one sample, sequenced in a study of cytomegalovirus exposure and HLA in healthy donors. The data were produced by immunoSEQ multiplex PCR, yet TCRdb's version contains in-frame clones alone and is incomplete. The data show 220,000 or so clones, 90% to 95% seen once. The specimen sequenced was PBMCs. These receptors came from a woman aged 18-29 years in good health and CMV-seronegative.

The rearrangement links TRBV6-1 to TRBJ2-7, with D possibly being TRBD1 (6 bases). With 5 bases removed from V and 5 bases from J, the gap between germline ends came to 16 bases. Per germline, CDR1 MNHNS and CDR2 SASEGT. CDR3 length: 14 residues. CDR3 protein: CASSLLGQIHEQYF. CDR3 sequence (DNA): TGTGCCAGCAGTTTGCTGGGACAAATCCACGAGCAGTACTTC.

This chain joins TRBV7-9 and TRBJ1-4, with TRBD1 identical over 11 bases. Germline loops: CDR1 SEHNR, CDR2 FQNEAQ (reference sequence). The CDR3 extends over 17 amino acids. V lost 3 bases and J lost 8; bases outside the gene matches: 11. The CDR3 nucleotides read TGTGCCAGCAGCTTTGAGTGGACAGGGGGCGCGGGGGAAAAACTGTTTTTT. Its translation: CASSFEWTGGAGEKLFF.

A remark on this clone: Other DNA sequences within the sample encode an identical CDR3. This CDR3 reads CASSPTGGNQPQHF. For the CDR3, the DNA is TGTGCCAGCTCACCCACAGGGGGGAATCAGCCCCAGCATTTT. This chain uses TRBV18 with TRBJ1-5; TRBD1 matches at 8 bases. The CDR3 consists of 14 residues. V trimming: 3 bases; J trimming: 4 bases; junction bases outside the gene matches: 2. CDR1 and CDR2 from the germline V gene are KGHSH and LQKENI.

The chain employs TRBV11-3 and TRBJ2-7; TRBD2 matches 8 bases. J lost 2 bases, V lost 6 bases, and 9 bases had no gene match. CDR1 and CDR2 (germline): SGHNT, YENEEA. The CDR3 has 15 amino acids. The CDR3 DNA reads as TGTGCCAGCAGTCTAGCGGCGGGAGGTCCCTACGAGCAGTACTTC. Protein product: CASSLAAGGPYEQYF.

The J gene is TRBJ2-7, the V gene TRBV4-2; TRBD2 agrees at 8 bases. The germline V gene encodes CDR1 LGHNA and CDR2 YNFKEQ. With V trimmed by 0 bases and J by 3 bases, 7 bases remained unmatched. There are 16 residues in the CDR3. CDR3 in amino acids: CASSQEGAGEVYEQYF. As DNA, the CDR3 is TGTGCCAGCAGCCAAGAAGGAGCGGGAGAGGTCTACGAGCAGTACTTC.

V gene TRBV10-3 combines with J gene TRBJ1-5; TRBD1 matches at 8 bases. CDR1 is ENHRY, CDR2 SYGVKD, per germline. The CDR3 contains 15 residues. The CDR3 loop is CATARGLGGNQPQHF. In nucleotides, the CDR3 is TGTGCGACAGCCAGGGGGCTTGGAGGAAATCAGCCCCAGCATTTT.

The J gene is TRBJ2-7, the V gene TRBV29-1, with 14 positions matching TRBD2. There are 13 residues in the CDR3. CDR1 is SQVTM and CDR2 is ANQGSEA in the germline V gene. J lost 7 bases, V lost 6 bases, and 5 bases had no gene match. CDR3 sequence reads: CSVGTSGSSEQYF. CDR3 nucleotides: TGCAGCGTCGGGACTAGCGGGAGTAGTGAGCAGTACTTC.

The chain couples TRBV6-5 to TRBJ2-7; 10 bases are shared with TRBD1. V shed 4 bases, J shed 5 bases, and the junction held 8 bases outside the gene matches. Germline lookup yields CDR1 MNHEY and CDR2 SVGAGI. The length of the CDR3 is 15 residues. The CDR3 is CASSWTRDRGNEQYF. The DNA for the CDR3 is TGTGCCAGCAGTTGGACCCGGGACAGGGGCAACGAGCAGTACTTC.

In DNA form, the CDR3 reads TGTGCCATCAGTGATTTGGGAGGGTCCAATCAGCCCCAGCATTTT. Its translation: CAISDLGGSNQPQHF. The chain is built from TRBV10-3 and TRBJ1-5; D unresolved. Between the trimmed V and J ends, which lost 3 bases and 3 bases, there was a span of 12 bases. Germline values: CDR1 ENHRY, CDR2 SYGVKD. The CDR3 covers 15 residues.

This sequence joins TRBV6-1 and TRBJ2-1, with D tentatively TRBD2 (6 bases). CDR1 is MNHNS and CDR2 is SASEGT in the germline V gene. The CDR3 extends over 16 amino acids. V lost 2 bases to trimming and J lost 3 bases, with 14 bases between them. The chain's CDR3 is CASSEFLAGSYNEQFF. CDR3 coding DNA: TGTGCCAGCAGTGAATTTCTCGCGGGAAGCTACAATGAGCAGTTCTTC.

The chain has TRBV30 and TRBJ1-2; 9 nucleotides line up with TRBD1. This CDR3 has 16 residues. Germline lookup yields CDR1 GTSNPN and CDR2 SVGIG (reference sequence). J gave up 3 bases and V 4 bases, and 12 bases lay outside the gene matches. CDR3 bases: TGTGCCTGGACCTTGGGACAGGGATGGGAGGACTATGGCTACACCTTC. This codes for CAWTLGQGWEDYGYTF.

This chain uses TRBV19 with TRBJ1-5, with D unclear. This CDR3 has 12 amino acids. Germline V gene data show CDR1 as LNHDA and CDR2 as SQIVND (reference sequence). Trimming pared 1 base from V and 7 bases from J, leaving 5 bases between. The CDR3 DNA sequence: TGTGCCAGTAGTATAGCCGGGCAGCCCCAGCATTTT. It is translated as CASSIAGQPQHF. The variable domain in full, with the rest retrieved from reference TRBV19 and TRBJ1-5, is DGGITQSPKYLFRKEGQNVTLSCEQNLNHDAMYWYRQDPGQGLRLIYYSQIVNDFQKGDIAEGYSVSREKKESFPLTVTSAQKNPTAFYLCASSIAGQPQHFGDGTRLSIL.

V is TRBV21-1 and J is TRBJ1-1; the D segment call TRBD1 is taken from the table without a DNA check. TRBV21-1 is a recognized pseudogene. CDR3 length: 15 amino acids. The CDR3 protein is CASSNHRGLNTEAFF. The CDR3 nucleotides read TGTGCCAGCAGCAATCACAGGGGGCTGAACACTGAAGCTTTCTTT.

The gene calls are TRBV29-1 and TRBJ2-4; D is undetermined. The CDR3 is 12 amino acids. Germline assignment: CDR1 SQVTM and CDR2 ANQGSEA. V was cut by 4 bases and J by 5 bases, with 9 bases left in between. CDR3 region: CSVGSRQNIQYF. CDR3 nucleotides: TGCAGCGTTGGGAGTAGGCAAAACATTCAGTACTTC. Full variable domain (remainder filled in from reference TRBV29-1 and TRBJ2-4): SAVISQKPSRDICQRGTSLTIQCQVDSQVTMMFWYRQQPGQSLTLIATANQGSEATYESGFVIDKFPISRPNLTFSTLTVSNMSPEDSSIYLCSVGSRQNIQYFGAGTRLSVL.

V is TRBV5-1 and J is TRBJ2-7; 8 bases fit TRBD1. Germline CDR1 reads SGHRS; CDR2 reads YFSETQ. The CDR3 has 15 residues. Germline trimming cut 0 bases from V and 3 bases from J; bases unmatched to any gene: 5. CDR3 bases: TGCGCCAGCAGCTTGGGGCAGGGGGCGGTCTACGAGCAGTACTTC. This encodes CASSLGQGAVYEQYF.

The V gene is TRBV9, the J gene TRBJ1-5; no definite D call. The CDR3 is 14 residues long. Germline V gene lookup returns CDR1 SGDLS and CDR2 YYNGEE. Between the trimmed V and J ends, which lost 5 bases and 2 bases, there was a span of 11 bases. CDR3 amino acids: CASSGSAGNQPQHF. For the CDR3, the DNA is TGTGCCAGCAGTGGCTCCGCAGGCAATCAGCCCCAGCATTTT.

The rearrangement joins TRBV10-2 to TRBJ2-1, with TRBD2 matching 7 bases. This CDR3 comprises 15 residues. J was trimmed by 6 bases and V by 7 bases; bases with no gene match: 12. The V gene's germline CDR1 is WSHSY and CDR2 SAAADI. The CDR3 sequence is CASKAGSSLGNEQFF. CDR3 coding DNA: TGCGCCAGCAAAGCGGGATCGTCTCTTGGCAATGAGCAGTTCTTC.

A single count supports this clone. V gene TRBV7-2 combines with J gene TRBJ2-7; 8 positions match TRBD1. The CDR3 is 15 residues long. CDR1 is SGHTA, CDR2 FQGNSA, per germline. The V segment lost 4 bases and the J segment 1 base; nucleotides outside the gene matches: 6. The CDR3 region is CASSWIRGPSYEQYF. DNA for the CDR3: TGTGCCAGCAGCTGGATCAGGGGGCCTTCCTACGAGCAGTACTTC.

The CDR3 sequence is CASSLELASTGELFF. CDR3 sequence (DNA): TGCGCCAGCAGCTTGGAACTTGCTTCCACCGGGGAGCTGTTTTTT. The chain joins TRBV5-1 to TRBJ2-2; no definite D call. Trimming pared 0 bases from V and 4 bases from J, leaving 10 bases between. This CDR3 spans 15 amino acids. Germline V CDR1 and CDR2: SGHRS, YFSETQ.

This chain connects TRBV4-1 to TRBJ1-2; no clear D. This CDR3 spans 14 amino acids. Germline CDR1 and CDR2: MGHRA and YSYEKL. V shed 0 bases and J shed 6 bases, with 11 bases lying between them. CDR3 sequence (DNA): TGCGCCAGCAGCCAAGAAGGAGGGTGGGATGGCTACACCTTC. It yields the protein CASSQEGGWDGYTF.

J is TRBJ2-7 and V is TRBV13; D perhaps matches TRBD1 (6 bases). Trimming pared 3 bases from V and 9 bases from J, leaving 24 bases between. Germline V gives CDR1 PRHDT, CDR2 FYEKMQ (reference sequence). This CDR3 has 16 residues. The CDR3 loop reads CASSFDHRDTAEGQYF. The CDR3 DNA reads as TGTGCCAGCAGCTTCGATCACCGGGACACGGCCGAGGGGCAGTACTTC.

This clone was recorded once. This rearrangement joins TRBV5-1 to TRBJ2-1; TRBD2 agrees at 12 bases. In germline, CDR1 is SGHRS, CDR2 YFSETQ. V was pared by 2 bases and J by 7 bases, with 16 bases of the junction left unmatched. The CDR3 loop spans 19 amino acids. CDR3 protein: CASSFPSTRLAGVNNEQFF. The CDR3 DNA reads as TGCGCCAGCAGCTTTCCTTCGACGCGACTAGCGGGAGTAAATAATGAGCAGTTCTTC.

CDR3 sequence (DNA): TGTGCCAGCAGCCAACGGACAGGAACTAAAACCAATGAGCAGTTCTTC. It codes for CASSQRTGTKTNEQFF. V gene TRBV4-2 combines with J gene TRBJ2-1; 7 positions match TRBD1. The V and J ends lost 2 bases and 6 bases, in that order; junction bases with no gene match: 10. Germline lookup yields CDR1 LGHNA and CDR2 YNFKEQ. This CDR3 comprises 16 residues.

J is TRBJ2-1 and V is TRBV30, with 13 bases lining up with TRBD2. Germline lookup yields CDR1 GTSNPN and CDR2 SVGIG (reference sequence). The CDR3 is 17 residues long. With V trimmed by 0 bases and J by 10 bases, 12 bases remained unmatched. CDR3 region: CAWSVGLAGVGGGEQFF. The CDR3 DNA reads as TGTGCCTGGAGTGTAGGACTAGCGGGAGTTGGGGGAGGCGAGCAGTTCTTC.

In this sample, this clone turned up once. Written as DNA, the CDR3 is TGCAGCGTTGAAGATCTTGCCCGGGAGCCGAACAATGAGCAGTTCTTC. Translating it yields CSVEDLAREPNNEQFF. The chain joins TRBV29-1 to TRBJ2-1; the D gene is possibly TRBD2 (6 bases). Germline assignment: CDR1 SQVTM and CDR2 ANQGSEA. Trimming removed 0 bases at V and 5 bases at J, with 17 bases between. The CDR3 loop spans 16 amino acids.